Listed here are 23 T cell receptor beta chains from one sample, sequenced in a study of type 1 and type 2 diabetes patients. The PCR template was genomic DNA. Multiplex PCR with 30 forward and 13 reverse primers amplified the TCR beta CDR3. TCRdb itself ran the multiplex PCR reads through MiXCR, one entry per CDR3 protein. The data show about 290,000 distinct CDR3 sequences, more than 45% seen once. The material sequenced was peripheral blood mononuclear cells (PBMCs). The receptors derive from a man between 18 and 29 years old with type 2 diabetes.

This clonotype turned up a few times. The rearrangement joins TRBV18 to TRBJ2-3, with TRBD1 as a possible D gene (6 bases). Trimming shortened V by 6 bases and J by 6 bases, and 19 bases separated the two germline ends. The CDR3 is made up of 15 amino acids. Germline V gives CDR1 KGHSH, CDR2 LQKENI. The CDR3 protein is CASSPIQGWADTQYF. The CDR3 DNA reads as TGTGCCAGCTCCCCAATACAGGGTTGGGCGGATACGCAGTATTTT. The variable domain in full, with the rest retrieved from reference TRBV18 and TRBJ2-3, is NAGVMQNPRHLVRRRGQEARLRCSPMKGHSHVYWYRQLPEEGLKFMVYLQKENIIDESGMPKERFSAEFPKEGPSILRIQQVVRGDSAAYFCASSPIQGWADTQYFGPGTRLTVL.

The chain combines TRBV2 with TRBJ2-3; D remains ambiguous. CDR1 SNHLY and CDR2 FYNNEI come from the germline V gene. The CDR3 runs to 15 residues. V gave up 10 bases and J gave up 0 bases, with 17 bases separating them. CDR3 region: CATPPRGSSTDTQYF. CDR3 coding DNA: TGTGCCACCCCCCCTAGAGGAAGTAGCACAGATACGCAGTATTTT.

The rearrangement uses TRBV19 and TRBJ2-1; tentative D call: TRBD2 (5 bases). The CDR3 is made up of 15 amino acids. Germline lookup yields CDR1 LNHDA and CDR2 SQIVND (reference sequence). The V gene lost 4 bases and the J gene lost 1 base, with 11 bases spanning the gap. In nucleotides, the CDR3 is TGTGCCAGTAGTACGGAACTAGAATCCTACAATGAGCAGTTCTTC. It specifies CASSTELESYNEQFF. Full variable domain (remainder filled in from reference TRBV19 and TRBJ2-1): DGGITQSPKYLFRKEGQNVTLSCEQNLNHDAMYWYRQDPGQGLRLIYYSQIVNDFQKGDIAEGYSVSREKKESFPLTVTSAQKNPTAFYLCASSTELESYNEQFFGPGTRLTVL.

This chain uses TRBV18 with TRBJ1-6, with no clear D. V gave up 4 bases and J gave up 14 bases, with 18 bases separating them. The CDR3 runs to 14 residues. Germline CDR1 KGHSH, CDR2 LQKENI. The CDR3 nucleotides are TGTGCCAGCTCACGATGGGAAGGATCGAAGTCCCTCCACTTT. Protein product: CASSRWEGSKSLHF.

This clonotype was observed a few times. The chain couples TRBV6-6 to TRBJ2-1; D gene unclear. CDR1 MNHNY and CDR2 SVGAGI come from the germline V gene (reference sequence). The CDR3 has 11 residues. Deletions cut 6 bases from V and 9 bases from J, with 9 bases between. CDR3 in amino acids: CASSFLGEQFF. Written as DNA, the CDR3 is TGTGCCAGCAGCTTTTTGGGTGAGCAGTTCTTC.

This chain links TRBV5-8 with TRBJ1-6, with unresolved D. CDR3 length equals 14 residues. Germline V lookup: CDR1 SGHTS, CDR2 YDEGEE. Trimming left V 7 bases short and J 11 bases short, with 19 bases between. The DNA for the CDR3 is TGTGCCAGCGGCCCGGGTCTGGAACGGACACCCCTCCACTTT. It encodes CASGPGLERTPLHF.

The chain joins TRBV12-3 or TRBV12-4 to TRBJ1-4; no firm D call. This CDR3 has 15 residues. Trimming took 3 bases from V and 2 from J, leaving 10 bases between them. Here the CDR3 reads CASSFRLGTNEKLFF. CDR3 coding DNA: TGTGCCAGCAGTTTCCGGTTAGGCACTAATGAAAAACTGTTTTTT.

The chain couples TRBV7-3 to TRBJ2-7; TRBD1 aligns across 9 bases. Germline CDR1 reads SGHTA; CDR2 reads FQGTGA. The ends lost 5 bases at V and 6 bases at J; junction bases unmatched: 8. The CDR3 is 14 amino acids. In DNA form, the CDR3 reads TGTGCCAGCAGCCGAGGGACAGGGCAGGCCGAGCAGTACTTC. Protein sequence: CASSRGTGQAEQYF.

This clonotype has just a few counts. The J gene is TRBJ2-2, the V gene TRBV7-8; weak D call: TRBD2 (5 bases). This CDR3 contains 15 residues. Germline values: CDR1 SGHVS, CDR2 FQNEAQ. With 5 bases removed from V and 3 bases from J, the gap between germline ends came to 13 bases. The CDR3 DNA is TGTGCCAGCAGCCAAAGGACTTCTTACACCGGGGAGCTGTTTTTT. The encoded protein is CASSQRTSYTGELFF. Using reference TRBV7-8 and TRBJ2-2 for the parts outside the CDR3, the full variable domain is GAGVSQSPRYKVAKRGQDVALRCDPISGHVSLFWYQQALGQGPEFLTYFQNEAQLDKSGLPSDRFFAERPEGSVSTLKIQRTQQEDSAVYLCASSQRTSYTGELFFGEGSRLTVL.

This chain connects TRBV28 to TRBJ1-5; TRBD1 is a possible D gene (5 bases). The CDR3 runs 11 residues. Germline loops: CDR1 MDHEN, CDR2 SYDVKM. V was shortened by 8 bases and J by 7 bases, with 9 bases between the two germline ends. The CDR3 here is CASQGRQPQHF. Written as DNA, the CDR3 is TGTGCCAGCCAGGGCAGGCAGCCCCAGCATTTT.

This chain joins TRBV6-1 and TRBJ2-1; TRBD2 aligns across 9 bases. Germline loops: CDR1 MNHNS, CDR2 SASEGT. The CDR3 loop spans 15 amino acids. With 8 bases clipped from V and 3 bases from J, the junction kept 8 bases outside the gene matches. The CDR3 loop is CASSGRTSDYNEQFF. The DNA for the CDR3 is TGTGCCAGCTCGGGGCGGACTAGCGACTACAATGAGCAGTTCTTC.

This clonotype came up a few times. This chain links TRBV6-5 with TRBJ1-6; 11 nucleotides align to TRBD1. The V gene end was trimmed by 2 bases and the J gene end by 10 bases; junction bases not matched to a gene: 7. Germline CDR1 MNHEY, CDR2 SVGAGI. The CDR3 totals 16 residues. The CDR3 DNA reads TGTGCCAGCAGTTACGTCCCGGGACAGGGGGGATCACCCCTCCACTTT. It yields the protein CASSYVPGQGGSPLHF.

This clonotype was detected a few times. CDR3 loop: CASKRGINYGYTF. The CDR3, as DNA: TGTGCCAGTAAGAGGGGGATTAACTATGGCTACACCTTC. The rearrangement uses TRBV19 and TRBJ1-2; D is perhaps TRBD1 (6 bases). CDR3 size: 13 residues. From germline, CDR1 is LNHDA and CDR2 SQIVND (reference sequence). The V end lost 7 bases, the J end lost 1 base, and 10 bases lay between the germline ends.

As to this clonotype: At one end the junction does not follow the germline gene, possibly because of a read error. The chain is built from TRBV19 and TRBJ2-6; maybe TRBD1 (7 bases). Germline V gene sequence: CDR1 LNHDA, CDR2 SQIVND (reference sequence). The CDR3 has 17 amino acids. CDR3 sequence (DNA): TGTGCCACTGGAGGGGACAGTATATTCCCTGGGGCCAACGTCCTGAATTTC. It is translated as CATGGDSIFPGANVLNF.

Here the CDR3 reads CASRRGPFSYEQYF. For the CDR3, the DNA is TGTGCCAGCCGCAGGGGCCCTTTCTCCTACGAGCAGTACTTC. The rearrangement links TRBV19 to TRBJ2-7, with a possible D match to TRBD1 (6 bases). CDR3 length: 14 amino acids. Germline V gene data show CDR1 as LNHDA and CDR2 as SQIVND (reference sequence). Trimming took 9 bases from V and 0 from J, leaving 15 bases between them.

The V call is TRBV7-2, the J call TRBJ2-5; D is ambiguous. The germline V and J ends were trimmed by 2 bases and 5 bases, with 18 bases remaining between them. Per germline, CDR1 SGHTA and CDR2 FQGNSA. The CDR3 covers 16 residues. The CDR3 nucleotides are TGTGCCAGCAGCTTAAGGACGGTCATTATAGTGGAGACCCAGTACTTC. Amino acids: CASSLRTVIIVETQYF. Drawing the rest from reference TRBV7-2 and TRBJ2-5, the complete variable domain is GAGVSQSPSNKVTEKGKDVELRCDPISGHTALYWYRQSLGQGLEFLIYFQGNSAPDKSGLPSDRFSAERTGGSVSTLTIQRTQQEDSAVYLCASSLRTVIIVETQYFGPGTRLLVL.

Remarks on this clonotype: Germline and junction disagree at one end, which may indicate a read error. CDR3 DNA sequence: TGTGCCAGCAGCCAAAGAGAAAGGAATGAGCAGTTCTTC. The encoded protein is CASSQRERNEQFF. The V gene is TRBV4-1, the J gene TRBJ2-1; the D is unclear. CDR3 length: 13 amino acids. The germline gives CDR1 MGHRA, CDR2 YSYEKL.

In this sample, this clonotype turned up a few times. The CDR3 sequence is CASSPGAGIMNTEAFF. The CDR3 region has the DNA TGCGCCAGCAGCCCCGGTGCAGGGATCATGAACACTGAAGCTTTCTTT. This rearrangement joins TRBV5-1 to TRBJ1-1; perhaps TRBD1 as D (5 bases). V was trimmed by 4 bases and J by 0 bases, leaving 16 bases between them. The CDR3 loop spans 16 amino acids. CDR1 is SGHRS and CDR2 is YFSETQ in the germline V gene.

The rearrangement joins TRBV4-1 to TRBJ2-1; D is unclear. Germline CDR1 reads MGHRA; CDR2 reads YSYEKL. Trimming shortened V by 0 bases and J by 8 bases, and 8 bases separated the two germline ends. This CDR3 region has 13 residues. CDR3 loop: CASSQEPPYEQFF. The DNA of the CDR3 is TGCGCCAGCAGCCAAGAACCCCCTTATGAGCAGTTCTTC.

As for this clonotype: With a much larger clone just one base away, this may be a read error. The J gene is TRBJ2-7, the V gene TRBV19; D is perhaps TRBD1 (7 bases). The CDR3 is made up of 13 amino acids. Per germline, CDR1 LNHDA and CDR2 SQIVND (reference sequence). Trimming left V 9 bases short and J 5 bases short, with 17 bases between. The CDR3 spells CASRGDGSHEQYF. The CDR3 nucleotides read TGTGCCAGCAGGGGGGACGGGAGCCACGAGCAGTACTTC.

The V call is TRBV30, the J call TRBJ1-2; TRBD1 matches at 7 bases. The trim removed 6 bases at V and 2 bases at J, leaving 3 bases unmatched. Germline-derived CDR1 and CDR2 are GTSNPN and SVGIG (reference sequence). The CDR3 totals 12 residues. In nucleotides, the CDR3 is TGTGCCTGTCTGACAGGGAACTATGGCTACACCTTC. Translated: CACLTGNYGYTF.

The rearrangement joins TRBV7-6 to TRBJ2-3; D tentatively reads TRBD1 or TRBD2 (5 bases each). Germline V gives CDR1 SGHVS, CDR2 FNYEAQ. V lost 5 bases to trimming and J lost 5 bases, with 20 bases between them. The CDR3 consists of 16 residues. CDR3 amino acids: CASSPMSASREDTQYF. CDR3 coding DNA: TGTGCCAGCAGCCCTATGTCCGCTAGCAGGGAAGATACGCAGTATTTT.

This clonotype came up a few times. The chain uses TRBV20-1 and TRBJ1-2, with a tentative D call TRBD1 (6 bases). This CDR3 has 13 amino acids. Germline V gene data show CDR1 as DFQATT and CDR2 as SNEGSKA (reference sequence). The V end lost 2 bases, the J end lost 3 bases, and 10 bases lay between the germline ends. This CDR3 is CSARMDSHYGYTF. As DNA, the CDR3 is TGCAGTGCTAGAATGGACAGTCACTATGGCTACACCTTC.